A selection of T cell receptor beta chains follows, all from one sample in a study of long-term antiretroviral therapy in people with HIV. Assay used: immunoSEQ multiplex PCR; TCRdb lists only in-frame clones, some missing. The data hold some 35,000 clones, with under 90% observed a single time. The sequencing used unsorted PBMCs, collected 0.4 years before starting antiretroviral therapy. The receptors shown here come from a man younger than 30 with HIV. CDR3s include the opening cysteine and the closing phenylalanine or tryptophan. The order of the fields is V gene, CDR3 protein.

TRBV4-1	CASSGLQETQYF
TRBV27	CASRRGGTQYF
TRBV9	CASSGTGSSYGYTF
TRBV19	CASSIDPDHYNSPLHF
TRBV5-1	CASSSVLAGTTDTQYF
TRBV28	CASSSQGDYGYTF
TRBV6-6	CASSSTSMGTGELFF
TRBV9	CASSPGGRGQDTQYF
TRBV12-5	CASGLGVNTEAFF
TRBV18	CASSPLYTGELFF
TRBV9	CASSPRDNSLGTQYF
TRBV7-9	CASSLGGLPNEKLFF
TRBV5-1	CASSYGATGWNTDTQYF
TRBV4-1	CASRGEKLFF
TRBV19	CASSMINTEAFF
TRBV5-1	CASSLGVAGSNEQFF
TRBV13	CASSLGTDTQYF
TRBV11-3	CASSLEERGANEKLFF
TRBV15	CATSRDPPPTDTQYF
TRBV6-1	CAKNLGGTSEQYF
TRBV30	CAWSLVIYNEQFF
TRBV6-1	CASSENWAGYQPQHF
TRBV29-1	CSVGAIGPDRVRTF
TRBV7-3	CASSARGLAGDNEQFF
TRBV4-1	CASSQDRGRGPNTEAFF
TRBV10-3	CAISESRGGLSYEQYF
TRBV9	CASSVEQGVAGELFF
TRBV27	CASSFSPGTGELFF
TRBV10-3	CATGQGSYEQYF
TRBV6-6	CASSYGGDLGQPQHF
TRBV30	CAWATSWGQETQYF
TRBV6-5	CASGRAGTLETQYF
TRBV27	CASSYGGANEQFF
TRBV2	CASRKEGDLNQPQHF
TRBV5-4	CASSLSGAKNIQYF
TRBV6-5	CASSSTQGTRYNEQFF
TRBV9	CASSVEGSHLYEQYF
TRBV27	CASSLGGNYGYTF
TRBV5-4	CASSLGLAVNEQFF
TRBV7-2	CASSPDPSRGVYNEQFF
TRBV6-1	CASSVYGEGYEQYF
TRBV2	CASSGSRERHTDTQYF
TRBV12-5	CASGLGYEQYF
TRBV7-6	CASSRTEAATDTQYF
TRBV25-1	CASSTGTYEQYF
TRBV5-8	CASSLRQFWSTEAFF
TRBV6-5	CASKGAGAFF
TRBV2	CASSELTAGNTEAFF
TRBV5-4	CASSSGGALNTDTQYF
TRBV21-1	CASSTAKTETSNYGYTF
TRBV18	CASSPSQGGFYEQYF
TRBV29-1	CSVLSRGPDQPQHF
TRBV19	CASSIWEGYEQFF
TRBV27	CASSLGVNSPLHF